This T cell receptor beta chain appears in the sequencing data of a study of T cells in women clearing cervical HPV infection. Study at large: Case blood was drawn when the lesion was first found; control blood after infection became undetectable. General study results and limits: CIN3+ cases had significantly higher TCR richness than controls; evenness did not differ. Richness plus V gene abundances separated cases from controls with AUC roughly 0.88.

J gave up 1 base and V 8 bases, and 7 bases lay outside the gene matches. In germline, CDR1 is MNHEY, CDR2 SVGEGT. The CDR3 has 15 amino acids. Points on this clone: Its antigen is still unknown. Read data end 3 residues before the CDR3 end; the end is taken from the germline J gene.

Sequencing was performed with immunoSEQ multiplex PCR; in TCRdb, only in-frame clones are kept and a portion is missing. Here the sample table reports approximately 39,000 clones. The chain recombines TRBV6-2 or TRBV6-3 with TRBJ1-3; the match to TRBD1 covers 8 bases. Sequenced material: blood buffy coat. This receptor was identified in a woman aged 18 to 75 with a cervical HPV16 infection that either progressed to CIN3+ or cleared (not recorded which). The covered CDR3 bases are TGTGCCAGCGGATCGGGGACAGGTTCTGGAAACACC. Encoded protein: CASGSGTGSGNT. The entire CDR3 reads CASGSGTGSGNTIYF.